Sequencing of this TCR beta chain was carried out in a study of T cells in Graves' hyperthyroidism and ophthalmopathy. The V gene's germline CDR1 is DFQATT and CDR2 SNEGSKA (reference sequence). The CDR3 is 11 residues long. The J segment lost 11 bases and the V segment lost 3 bases, leaving 3 bases of the junction unmatched. This clonotype was seen ten or more times. Researchers amplified the TCR beta CDR3 regions from RNA transcripts. First-round RT-PCR of the TCR CDR3 relied on the HTBI primer set. From the multiplex PCR reads, TCRdb called clonotypes with MiXCR, one entry per CDR3 protein. This sample yields about 570,000 distinct CDR3 sequences, of which approximately 44% are seen a single time; 15% to 20% belongs to the top ten.

This TCR was recovered from an adult woman with Graves' disease, either hyperthyroidism or ophthalmopathy (not recorded which). This chain uses TRBV20-1 with TRBJ1-1; 10 nucleotides line up with TRBD1. The sequencing input was peripheral blood or thyroid tissue (not recorded which). CDR3: CSASADRGAFF. The CDR3 DNA sequence: TGCAGTGCTAGCGCGGACAGGGGGGCTTTCTTT.